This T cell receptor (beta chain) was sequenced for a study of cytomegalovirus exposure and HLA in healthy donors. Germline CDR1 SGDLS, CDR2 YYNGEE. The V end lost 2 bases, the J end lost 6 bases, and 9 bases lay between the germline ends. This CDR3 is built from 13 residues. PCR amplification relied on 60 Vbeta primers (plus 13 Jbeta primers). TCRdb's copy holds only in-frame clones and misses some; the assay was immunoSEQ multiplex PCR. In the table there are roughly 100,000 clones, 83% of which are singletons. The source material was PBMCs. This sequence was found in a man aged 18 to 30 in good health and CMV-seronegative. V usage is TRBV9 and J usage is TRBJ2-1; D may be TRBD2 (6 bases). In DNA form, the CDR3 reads TGTGCCAGCAGCGTGACGACTAGCAATGAGCAGTTCTTC. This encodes CASSVTTSNEQFF.